This TCR beta chain was retrieved from a study of post-analysis software for immune sequencing data. Study results and limitations: Higher frequency in patients than in controls was seen for roughly five TRBV segments, with TRBV5-6, TRBV5-1 and TRBV20-1 among them. Multiple sclerosis patients showed significantly lower normalized Chao1 diversity than controls did.

This CDR3 has 15 residues. Unmatched junction bases numbered 9, after V lost 7 bases and J lost 4 bases. CDR1 is MGHRA and CDR2 is YSYEKL in the germline V gene. Each TCR beta cDNA library carried unique molecular identifiers. Each CDR3 protein gets one entry after TCRdb re-called the PCR reads with MiXCR. Among about 160,000 distinct CDR3 sequences listed, 36% were seen once. Concerning this clonotype itself: Its antigen is unknown.

The sequencing used blood, collected after autologous hematopoietic stem cell transplantation. This clonotype was obtained from a girl aged 5 to 17 with multiple sclerosis. The J gene is TRBJ2-1, the V gene TRBV4-1, with 8 bases aligning to TRBD1. The CDR3 region has the DNA TGCGCCAGCAATATAGACAGGGGATCTTACAATGAGCAGTTCTTC. This sequence encodes CASNIDRGSYNEQFF.